This T cell receptor beta chain was profiled in a study of shared T cell receptors in the human thymus. Assay used: immunoSEQ multiplex PCR; TCRdb lists only in-frame clones, some missing. This sample carries roughly 410,000 clones, 95% of them seen once, and the ten largest clones take 0.015% to 0.02%. The CDR3 runs to 18 residues. CDR1 and CDR2 (germline): SGHTA, FQGNSA. J lost 0 bases, V lost 7 bases, and 12 bases had no gene match. The J gene is TRBJ2-3, the V gene TRBV7-2, with 11 positions matching TRBD2. This clonotype originated in a human donor. The specimen was thymocytes. For the CDR3, the DNA is TGTGCCAGCATCCGGGGTCCTAGCGGGAGGAAGAGCACAGATACGCAGTATTTT. Translating it yields CASIRGPSGRKSTDTQYF.